The 31 T cell receptor beta chains below all came from one sample that was sequenced in a study of Ad26.COV2.S vaccination and SARS-CoV-2 variants. Assay used: immunoSEQ multiplex PCR; TCRdb lists only in-frame clones, some missing. Of some 350,000 clones listed, 85% to 90% are singletons. Treatment: some 19 received Ad26.COV2.S at low or high dose, single or two shots; about 5 received placebo; per-sample allocation not given. The study sampled participants on day 63 after the first vaccine or placebo injection. The sequencing here drew on peripheral blood, taken in a trial of Ad26.COV2.S vaccine versus placebo. These TCRs come from a person between 18 and 65 years old who received the Ad26.COV2.S COVID-19 vaccine or a placebo.

The V call is TRBV7-2, the J call TRBJ2-1, with D maybe TRBD1 (5 bases). V lost 3 bases and J 4 bases, leaving 25 bases between the germline ends. From germline, CDR1 is SGHTA and CDR2 FQGNSA. The CDR3 has 19 amino acids. DNA of the CDR3: TGTGCCAGCAGCTTGCTTTTGTCAGGGTTAAATCCGGTTTACAATGAGCAGTTCTTC. Translating gives CASSLLLSGLNPVYNEQFF.

This chain joins TRBV5-1 and TRBJ2-7, with 12 bases matching TRBD1. J was trimmed by 1 base and V by 4 bases; bases with no gene match: 6. CDR3 length equals 16 residues. Looked up from germline, CDR1 is SGHRS and CDR2 is YFSETQ. The DNA for the CDR3 is TGCGCCAGCAGCCTGGGGACAGGGGGCTCGTCCTACGAGCAGTACTTC. It codes for CASSLGTGGSSYEQYF.

V and J are TRBV7-9 and TRBJ1-1; TRBD1 might be the D (5 bases). Germline lookup yields CDR1 SEHNR and CDR2 FQNEAQ (reference sequence). Between the trimmed V and J ends, which lost 2 bases and 6 bases, there was a span of 13 bases. This CDR3 spans 14 amino acids. The DNA for the CDR3 is TGTGCCAGCAGCTTATGGGGGTCGGAGTCTGAAGCTTTCTTT. This translates into CASSLWGSESEAFF.

The chain uses TRBV18 and TRBJ1-1; D uncertain. V lost 3 bases and J 5 bases, leaving 7 bases between the germline ends. This CDR3 comprises 12 residues. Germline values: CDR1 KGHSH, CDR2 LQKENI. The CDR3 spells CASSPMGTEAFF. The CDR3 coding sequence is TGTGCCAGCTCACCGATGGGAACTGAAGCTTTCTTT.

This chain uses TRBV3-1 (or the pseudogene TRBV3-2) with TRBJ1-2, with D maybe TRBD1 (6 bases). This CDR3 is built from 14 residues. Per the germline V gene, CDR1 is LGHDT and CDR2 is YNNKEL (reference sequence). Trimming took off 1 base at V and 4 bases at J, with 10 bases between the two ends. CDR3 region: CASSQAGACYGYTF. As DNA, the CDR3 is TGTGCCAGCAGCCAAGCGGGGGCTTGCTATGGCTACACCTTC.

The chain links TRBV4-3 to TRBJ1-1, with D possibly TRBD1 on 5 matching bases. The germline gives CDR1 LGHNA, CDR2 YSLEER. The germline V and J ends were trimmed by 1 base and 2 bases, with 11 bases remaining between them. This CDR3 has 15 residues. The CDR3 bases are TGCGCCAGCAGCCAAGGCGAGGGGTTTAACACTGAAGCTTTCTTT. It is translated as CASSQGEGFNTEAFF.

This chain joins TRBV11-2 and TRBJ2-3; D gene unclear. The germline V gene has CDR1 SGHAT and CDR2 FQNNGV. Between the trimmed V and J ends, which lost 0 bases and 4 bases, there was a span of 5 bases. CDR3 length equals 13 residues. The CDR3 loop is CASSLDLADTQYF. Here the CDR3 DNA reads TGTGCCAGCAGCTTAGATCTTGCAGATACGCAGTATTTT.

V and J are TRBV2 and TRBJ1-5; D gene ambiguous. Germline V gene lookup returns CDR1 SNHLY and CDR2 FYNNEI. Trimming took off 4 bases at V and 4 bases at J, with 8 bases between the two ends. The CDR3 consists of 13 residues. The CDR3: CASSVAENQPQHF. The DNA of the CDR3 is TGTGCCAGCAGTGTTGCGGAGAATCAGCCCCAGCATTTT.

This clone was seen only once. This chain uses TRBV19 with TRBJ1-5; D might be TRBD1 (5 bases). V was shortened by 5 bases and J by 0 bases, with 14 bases between the two germline ends. This CDR3 is 16 amino acids long. CDR1 and CDR2 from the germline V gene are LNHDA and SQIVND (reference sequence). Here the CDR3 reads CASSSTGGFSNQPQHF. The CDR3 bases are TGTGCCAGTAGTTCTACAGGAGGATTTAGCAATCAGCCCCAGCATTTT.

The chain is built from TRBV20-1 and TRBJ2-1; possible D gene TRBD2, 5 bases. The CDR3 totals 13 residues. Per the germline V gene, CDR1 is DFQATT and CDR2 is SNEGSKA (reference sequence). V was trimmed by 3 bases and J by 10 bases, leaving 16 bases between them. This CDR3 reads CSASRLAEGEQFF. CDR3 DNA: TGCAGTGCTAGTCGGCTAGCAGAAGGCGAGCAGTTCTTC.

The chain recombines TRBV7-7 with TRBJ2-2; the D is unclear. This CDR3 has 15 amino acids. Germline V gene sequence: CDR1 SSHAT, CDR2 FNYEAQ (reference sequence). Between the trimmed V and J ends, which lost 1 base and 7 bases, there was a span of 13 bases. This chain's CDR3 is CASSLGPVIGGELFF. CDR3 coding DNA: TGTGCCAGCAGCTTAGGGCCAGTAATCGGCGGGGAGCTGTTTTTT.

The rearrangement links TRBV5-8 to TRBJ1-4; D perhaps matches TRBD1 (5 bases). Germline lookup yields CDR1 SGHTS and CDR2 YDEGEE. Trimming cost V 2 bases and J 0 bases, with 17 bases left between them. The length of the CDR3 is 18 residues. As DNA, the CDR3 is TGTGCCAGCAGCTTTCGTCGGGACCTTTCTGCAACTAATGAAAAACTGTTTTTT. Protein: CASSFRRDLSATNEKLFF. The full variable domain, its missing parts supplied by reference TRBV5-8 and TRBJ1-4, is EAGVTQSPTHLIKTRGQQATLRCSPISGHTSVYWYQQALGLGLQFLLWYDEGEERNRGNFPPRFSGRQFPNYSSELNVNALELEDSALYLCASSFRRDLSATNEKLFFGSGTQLSVL.

The CDR3 here is CASRLRYDSSYEQYF. Written as DNA, the CDR3 is TGCGCCAGCAGGTTGAGATACGACAGCTCCTACGAGCAGTACTTC. This chain uses TRBV5-1 with TRBJ2-7, with D maybe TRBD1 (5 bases). Germline V gives CDR1 SGHRS, CDR2 YFSETQ. V was cut by 5 bases and J by 0 bases, with 15 bases left in between. This CDR3 comprises 15 residues. Together with reference TRBV5-1 and TRBJ2-7, the CDR3 gives the full variable domain: KAGVTQTPRYLIKTRGQQVTLSCSPISGHRSVSWYQQTPGQGLQFLFEYFSETQRNKGNFPGRFSGRQFSNSRSEMNVSTLELGDSALYLCASRLRYDSSYEQYFGPGTRLTVT.

The CDR3 nucleotides are TGTGCCAGCAGCGAGACAGGGAGGAGCACTGAAGCTTTCTTT. Protein: CASSETGRSTEAFF. The chain uses TRBV7-9 and TRBJ1-1, with 7 bases fitting TRBD1. The germline V gene encodes CDR1 SEHNR and CDR2 FQNEAQ (reference sequence). The junction had 7 bases not matched to a gene; V was cut back by 5 bases and J by 4 bases. The CDR3 is 14 residues long.

This clone has just one count. This chain connects TRBV5-1 to TRBJ2-4; 7 bases are shared with TRBD1. The germline CDR1 and CDR2 sequences are SGHRS and YFSETQ. The ends lost 2 bases at V and 7 bases at J; junction bases unmatched: 15. The length of the CDR3 is 17 residues. The CDR3 protein is CASSFGETGYLRNIQYF. CDR3 DNA: TGCGCCAGCAGCTTTGGTGAGACAGGGTATCTCCGGAACATTCAGTACTTC.

The chain has TRBV24-1 and TRBJ1-3; D gene ambiguous. V lost 5 bases and J 0 bases, leaving 7 bases between the germline ends. This CDR3 is built from 14 residues. Per the germline V gene, CDR1 is KGHDR and CDR2 is SFDVKD. CDR3 nucleotides: TGTGCCACCAGTGTCGGCCACTCTGGAAACACCATATATTTT. As protein: CATSVGHSGNTIYF.

The chain combines TRBV28 with TRBJ1-6; possibly TRBD1 for D (6 bases). V shed 11 bases and J shed 9 bases, with 14 bases lying between them. The CDR3 loop spans 12 amino acids. CDR1 and CDR2 (germline): MDHEN, SYDVKM. The chain's CDR3 is CAGGAMGSPLHF. The CDR3 DNA sequence: TGTGCCGGGGGGGCCATGGGTTCACCCCTCCACTTT.

The V call is TRBV3-1 (or the pseudogene TRBV3-2), the J call TRBJ1-2; 7 bases match TRBD1. Germline V lookup: CDR1 LGHDT, CDR2 YNNKEL (reference sequence). The CDR3 has 16 residues. Trimming removed 4 bases from V and 2 bases from J; junction bases left unmatched: 10. The CDR3 DNA reads TGTGCCAGCAGCCCTCAAGCCGGGACAGTGAACTATGGCTACACCTTC. Protein: CASSPQAGTVNYGYTF.

The rearrangement links TRBV7-2 to TRBJ1-1; 7 positions agree with TRBD1. Germline loops: CDR1 SGHTA, CDR2 FQGNSA. The junction had 16 bases not matched to a gene; V was cut back by 2 bases and J by 10 bases. The CDR3 totals 16 residues. The CDR3 sequence: CASSLSASGQALSAFF. The CDR3, as DNA: TGTGCCAGCAGCTTATCAGCTTCCGGACAGGCTCTGTCAGCTTTCTTT. Full variable domain (remainder filled in from reference TRBV7-2 and TRBJ1-1): GAGVSQSPSNKVTEKGKDVELRCDPISGHTALYWYRQSLGQGLEFLIYFQGNSAPDKSGLPSDRFSAERTGGSVSTLTIQRTQQEDSAVYLCASSLSASGQALSAFFGQGTRLTVV.

The chain recombines TRBV27 with TRBJ1-1; 9 nucleotides agree with TRBD1. Trimming took 4 bases from V and 0 from J; bases not matched to a gene: 6. The CDR3 covers 16 residues. Looked up from germline, CDR1 is MNHEY and CDR2 is SMNVEV (reference sequence). The CDR3 bases are TGTGCCAGCAGTTCCTGGGACAGGGCTATGAACACTGAAGCTTTCTTT. As protein: CASSSWDRAMNTEAFF.

Concerning this clone: This specimen includes other DNA sequences encoding the same CDR3. This rearrangement joins TRBV6-5 to TRBJ1-5; D is undetermined. CDR1 and CDR2 from the germline V gene are MNHEY and SVGAGI. CDR3 size: 14 residues. V lost 3 bases and J lost 2, with 8 bases in between. Here the CDR3 reads CASSYSGGNQPQHF. In DNA form, the CDR3 reads TGTGCCAGCAGTTATTCCGGCGGCAATCAGCCCCAGCATTTT.

The chain links TRBV5-8 to TRBJ1-2; TRBD1 matches at 7 bases. This CDR3 has 14 amino acids. V trimming: 6 bases; J trimming: 0 bases; junction bases outside the gene matches: 5. CDR1 and CDR2 from the germline V gene are SGHTS and YDEGEE. CDR3 region: CASTTGNSNYGYTF. CDR3 coding DNA: TGTGCCAGCACGACAGGGAATTCTAACTATGGCTACACCTTC.

This clone has more than one count but fewer than ten. V gene TRBV7-6 combines with J gene TRBJ1-1, with D perhaps TRBD1 (5 bases). The CDR3 runs 15 residues. Per the germline V gene, CDR1 is SGHVS and CDR2 is FNYEAQ. Deletions cut 4 bases from V and 1 base from J, with 13 bases between. The CDR3 region is CASSYTAGENTEAFF. For the CDR3, the DNA is TGTGCCAGCAGCTACACGGCGGGGGAGAACACTGAAGCTTTCTTT.

The genes are TRBV28 and TRBJ2-7; 7 nucleotides align to TRBD2. This CDR3 spans 13 amino acids. V was clipped by 3 bases and J by 3 bases; unmatched bases: 2. From germline, CDR1 is MDHEN and CDR2 SYDVKM. The CDR3 loop reads CASSFWGGYEQYF. The CDR3 region has the DNA TGTGCCAGCAGTTTTTGGGGGGGCTACGAGCAGTACTTC.

The chain recombines TRBV6-2 or TRBV6-3 with TRBJ1-2; maybe TRBD1 (6 bases). The CDR3 totals 15 residues. CDR1 MNHEY and CDR2 SVGEGT come from the germline V gene. Trimming removed 2 bases at V and 5 bases at J, with 15 bases between. CDR3 nucleotide sequence: TGTGCCAGCAGTTACCCGGTCACAGGGATATATGGCTACACCTTC. This encodes CASSYPVTGIYGYTF.

The rearrangement links TRBV2 to TRBJ2-2, with D possibly being TRBD2 (5 bases). This CDR3 is 13 amino acids long. The germline CDR1 and CDR2 sequences are SNHLY and FYNNEI. The V end lost 7 bases, the J end lost 1 base, and 7 bases lay between the germline ends. CDR3 amino acids: CASKRENTGELFF. For the CDR3, the DNA is TGTGCCAGCAAACGGGAGAACACCGGGGAGCTGTTTTTT.

V is TRBV28 and J is TRBJ2-5; D may correspond to TRBD1 or TRBD2 (5 bases each). V was pared by 6 bases and J by 4 bases, with 15 bases between. CDR3 length equals 14 residues. CDR1 and CDR2 (germline): MDHEN, SYDVKM. As DNA, the CDR3 is TGTGCCAGCAGCTCCACCCGGGACCGAGAGACCCAGTACTTC. It specifies CASSSTRDRETQYF.

The gene calls are TRBV4-3 and TRBJ1-3; tentatively, D is TRBD1 (5 bases). There are 17 residues in the CDR3. Germline V gene sequence: CDR1 LGHNA, CDR2 YSLEER. V lost 4 bases and J 0 bases, leaving 16 bases between the germline ends. CDR3 residues: CASSPWGGSSSGNTIYF. CDR3 nucleotide sequence: TGCGCCAGCAGCCCGTGGGGGGGAAGTAGCTCTGGAAACACCATATATTTT.

The J gene is TRBJ1-6, the V gene TRBV27, with D possibly TRBD1 on 5 matching bases. V lost 8 bases and J 7 bases, leaving 21 bases between the germline ends. Germline loops: CDR1 MNHEY, CDR2 SMNVEV (reference sequence). The CDR3 is 16 amino acids. The CDR3 here is CASLRIGRGKNSPLHF. The DNA of the CDR3 is TGTGCCAGCCTGAGAATCGGGCGGGGCAAGAATTCACCCCTCCACTTT.

This rearrangement joins TRBV7-2 to TRBJ2-5; a weak D match, TRBD1 (5 bases). Trimming left V 3 bases short and J 5 bases short, with 13 bases between. The CDR3 is 14 residues long. Germline V lookup: CDR1 SGHTA, CDR2 FQGNSA. CDR3: CASSFPGPRETQYF. For the CDR3, the DNA is TGTGCCAGCAGCTTCCCAGGGCCCAGGGAGACCCAGTACTTC.

In this sample, this clone turned up once. This CDR3 reads CASSRRGQQGYNEQFF. The CDR3, as DNA: TGTGCCAGCAGTCGTAGGGGACAGCAGGGCTACAATGAGCAGTTCTTC. The chain is built from TRBV27 and TRBJ2-1; TRBD1 agrees at 7 bases. Germline V gene data show CDR1 as MNHEY and CDR2 as SMNVEV (reference sequence). The CDR3 loop spans 16 amino acids. J was trimmed by 3 bases and V by 5 bases; bases with no gene match: 10.